The 8 T cell receptor beta chains below come from one sample, sequenced in a study of cytomegalovirus exposure and HLA in healthy donors. The PCR used 60 Vbeta and 13 Jbeta primers. Profiled with immunoSEQ multiplex PCR; TCRdb holds only in-frame clones, not every one. The table lists 200,000 to 250,000 clones, over 65% of them singletons. Sequenced input: PBMCs. Every receptor here comes from a man aged 40-50 years in good health and CMV-seronegative.

Only a few counts were recorded for this clone. The chain employs TRBV7-9 and TRBJ2-1; D might be TRBD1 (6 bases). The V and J ends lost 2 bases and 0 bases respectively, with 11 bases between them. The CDR3 is 16 amino acids. The germline gives CDR1 SEHNR, CDR2 FQNEAQ (reference sequence). The DNA of the CDR3 is TGTGCCAGCAGCTTACCTACAGGGCCCTCCTACAATGAGCAGTTCTTC. It translates to CASSLPTGPSYNEQFF.

V usage is TRBV7-2 and J usage is TRBJ1-5, with 7 positions matching TRBD1. Germline V CDR1 and CDR2: SGHTA, FQGNSA. The V gene end was trimmed by 4 bases and the J gene end by 1 base; junction bases not matched to a gene: 4. This CDR3 contains 15 residues. CDR3 sequence: CASSSLQGSNQPQHF. The DNA for the CDR3 is TGTGCCAGCAGCTCGCTACAGGGGAGCAATCAGCCCCAGCATTTT.

The rearrangement uses TRBV5-4 and TRBJ2-3; 7 bases are a match to TRBD2. This CDR3 spans 15 amino acids. J lost 3 bases, V lost 4 bases, and 8 bases had no gene match. Germline loops: CDR1 SGHNT, CDR2 YYREEE (reference sequence). For the CDR3, the DNA is TGTGCCAGCAGCCAACCGGGACTACGGACAGATACGCAGTATTTT. The encoded protein is CASSQPGLRTDTQYF.

The chain joins TRBV4-3 to TRBJ2-3, with D possibly being TRBD2 (5 bases). Germline CDR1 LGHNA, CDR2 YSLEER. Trimming pared 0 bases from V and 0 bases from J, leaving 13 bases between. This CDR3 spans 17 amino acids. In nucleotides, the CDR3 is TGCGCCAGCAGCCAAGACGTAGCTAGCCCCAGCACAGATACGCAGTATTTT. Protein product: CASSQDVASPSTDTQYF.

The chain is built from TRBV6-6 and TRBJ2-1, with D possibly TRBD2 on 6 matching bases. The V and J ends lost 2 bases and 9 bases respectively, with 14 bases between them. The CDR3 consists of 14 residues. Germline V gives CDR1 MNHNY, CDR2 SVGAGI (reference sequence). CDR3 region: CASSYDGGIGEQFF. CDR3 in DNA: TGTGCCAGCAGTTACGATGGAGGGATCGGTGAGCAGTTCTTC.

The chain carries TRBV4-3 and TRBJ2-5; weak D call: TRBD1 (5 bases). Trimming shortened V by 5 bases and J by 5 bases, and 21 bases separated the two germline ends. Germline-derived CDR1 and CDR2 are LGHNA and YSLEER. The CDR3 length is 16 residues. CDR3 bases: TGCGCCAGCAGCGAAAGGTGGACCTCCAAGGGGGAGACCCAGTACTTC. Protein: CASSERWTSKGETQYF.

A few counts support this clone. J is TRBJ1-2 and V is TRBV6-5; no clear D gene. The CDR3 runs to 13 residues. V was pared by 6 bases and J by 6 bases, with 14 bases between. Germline V gene data show CDR1 as MNHEY and CDR2 as SVGAGI. In DNA, the CDR3 is TGTGCCAGCAGGACTCCCGGGTCCGATGGCTACACCTTC. It specifies CASRTPGSDGYTF.

This clone was seen only a few times. The gene calls are TRBV7-3 and TRBJ2-7; the match to TRBD1 covers 10 bases. The CDR3 has 15 amino acids. Germline V gene lookup returns CDR1 SGHTA and CDR2 FQGTGA. The J segment lost 4 bases and the V segment lost 5 bases, leaving 8 bases of the junction unmatched. The CDR3: CASSVTGGELYEQYF. CDR3 coding DNA: TGTGCCAGCAGCGTGACAGGGGGCGAGCTTTACGAGCAGTACTTC.